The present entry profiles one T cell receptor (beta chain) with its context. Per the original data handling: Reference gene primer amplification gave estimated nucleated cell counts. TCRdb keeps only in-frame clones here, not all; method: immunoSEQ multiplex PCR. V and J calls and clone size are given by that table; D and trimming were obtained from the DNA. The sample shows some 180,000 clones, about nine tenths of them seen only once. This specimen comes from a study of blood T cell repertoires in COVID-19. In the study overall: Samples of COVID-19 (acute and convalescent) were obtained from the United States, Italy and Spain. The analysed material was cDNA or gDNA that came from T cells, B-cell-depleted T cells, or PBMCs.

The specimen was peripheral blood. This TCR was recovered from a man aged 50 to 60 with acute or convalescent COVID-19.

The CDR3 loop reads CASSFPGLAQETQYF. CDR3 DNA sequence: TGTGCCAGCAGCTTCCCAGGACTAGCCCAAGAGACCCAGTACTTC. The gene calls are TRBV11-2 and TRBJ2-5; 8 bases are shared with TRBD2. The germline CDR1 and CDR2 sequences are SGHAT and FQNNGV. V shed 3 bases, J shed 1 base, and the junction held 4 bases outside the gene matches. This CDR3 region has 15 residues.